This T cell receptor (beta chain) is drawn from a study of T cells after yellow fever vaccination. The overall study: Any fraction with a low cell number was prepared using SMART-Seq v4 Ultra Low Input. Study observations and caveats: Detected again after the booster were most primary-vaccination clones, at approximately 96% CD4 and around 91% CD8.

Via MiXCR, TCRdb re-called the 5' RACE reads, giving one row per CDR3 protein. Of under 700,000 distinct CDR3 sequences listed, around a sixth were seen once; the top ten hold roughly a sixth. The CDR3 covers 12 residues. Trimming cost V 3 bases and J 10 bases, with 9 bases left between them. Germline CDR1 and CDR2: KGHDR and SFDVKD. This clonotype was recorded at least ten times. Its antigen is not identified. The V call is TRBV24-1, the J call TRBJ2-1; D not resolved. The input for sequencing was PBMCs, taken 5 days after the first yellow fever vaccination. The sequence was collected from a man younger than 35 who received the YFV17D yellow fever vaccine. As DNA, the CDR3 is TGTGCCACCAGTGATCAGGACCGCGAGCAGTTCTTC. Translating gives CATSDQDREQFF.